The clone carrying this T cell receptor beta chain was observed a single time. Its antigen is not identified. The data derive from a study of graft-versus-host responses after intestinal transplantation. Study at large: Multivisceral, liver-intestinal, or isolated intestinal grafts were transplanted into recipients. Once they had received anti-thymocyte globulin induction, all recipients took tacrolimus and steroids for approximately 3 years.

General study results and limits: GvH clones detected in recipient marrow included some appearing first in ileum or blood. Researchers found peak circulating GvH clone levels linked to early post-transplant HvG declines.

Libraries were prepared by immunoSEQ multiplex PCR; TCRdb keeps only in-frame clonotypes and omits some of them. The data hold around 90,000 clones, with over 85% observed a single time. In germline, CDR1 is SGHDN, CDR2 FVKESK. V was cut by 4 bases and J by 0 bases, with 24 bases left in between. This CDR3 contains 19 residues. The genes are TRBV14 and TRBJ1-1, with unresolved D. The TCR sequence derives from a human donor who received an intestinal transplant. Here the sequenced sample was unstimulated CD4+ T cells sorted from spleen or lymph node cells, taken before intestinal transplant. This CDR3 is CASSRYTPYDIPMNTEAFF. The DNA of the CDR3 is TGTGCCAGCAGCCGTTACACACCCTACGACATCCCAATGAACACTGAAGCTTTCTTT.